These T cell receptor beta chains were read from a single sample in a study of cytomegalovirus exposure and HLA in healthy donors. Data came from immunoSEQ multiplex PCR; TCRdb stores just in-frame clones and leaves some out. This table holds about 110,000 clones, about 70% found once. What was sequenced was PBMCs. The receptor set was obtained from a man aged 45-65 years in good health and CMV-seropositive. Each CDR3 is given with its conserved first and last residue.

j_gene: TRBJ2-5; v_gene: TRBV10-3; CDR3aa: CAISAWTSGGKSQYF
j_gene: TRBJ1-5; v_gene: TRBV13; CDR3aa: CASSLGTGGGQPQHF
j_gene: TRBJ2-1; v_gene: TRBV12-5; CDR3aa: CASGLNGSPYNEQFF
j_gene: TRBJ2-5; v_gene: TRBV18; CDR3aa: CASSLFGQRQETQYF
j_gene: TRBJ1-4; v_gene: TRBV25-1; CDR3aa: CASSEGQSRYEKLFF
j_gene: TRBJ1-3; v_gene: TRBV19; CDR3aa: CASTTGRATGNTIYF
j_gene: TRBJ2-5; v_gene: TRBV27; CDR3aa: CASSSAATGAGEAQYF
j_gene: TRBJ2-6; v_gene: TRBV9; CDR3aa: CASSVAGNGANVLTF
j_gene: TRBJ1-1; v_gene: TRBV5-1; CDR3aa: CASSSGQLNTEAFF
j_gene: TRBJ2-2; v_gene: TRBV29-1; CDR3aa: CSAGQGTGELFF
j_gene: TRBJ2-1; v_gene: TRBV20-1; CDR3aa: CSAPGGVEQFF
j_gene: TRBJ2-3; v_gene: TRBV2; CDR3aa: CASSEIQGPDTQYF
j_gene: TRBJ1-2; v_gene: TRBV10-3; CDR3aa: CAAGRDRGERGGYTF
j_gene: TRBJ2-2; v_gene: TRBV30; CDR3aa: CAWQRGRDGELFF
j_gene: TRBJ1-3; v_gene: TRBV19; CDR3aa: CASSPQGSGNTIYF
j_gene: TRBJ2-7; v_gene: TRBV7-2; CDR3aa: CASSPAPSGGYEQYF
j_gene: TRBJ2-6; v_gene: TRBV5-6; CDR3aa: CASHPGGANGLTF
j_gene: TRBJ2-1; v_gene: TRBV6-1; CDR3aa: CASRPLNGGNNEQFF
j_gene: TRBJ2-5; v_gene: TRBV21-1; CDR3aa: CASSVLAGEETQYF
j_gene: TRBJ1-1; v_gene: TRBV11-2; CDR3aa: CASSLGGRLNTEAFF
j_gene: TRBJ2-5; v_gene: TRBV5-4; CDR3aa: CASSPGTGGSGLGETQYF
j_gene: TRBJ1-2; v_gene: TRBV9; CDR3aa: CASSGSHLRVNEPNYGYTF
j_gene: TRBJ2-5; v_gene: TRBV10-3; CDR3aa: CAISSGQETQYF
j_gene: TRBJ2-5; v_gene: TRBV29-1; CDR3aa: CSVTVTFGETQYF
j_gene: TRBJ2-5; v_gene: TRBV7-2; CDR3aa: CASRNLAGGQETQYF
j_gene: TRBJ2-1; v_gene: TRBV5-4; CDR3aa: CASSLDGFNEQFF
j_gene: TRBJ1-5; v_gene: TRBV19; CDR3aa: CASSIGAGGNQPQHF
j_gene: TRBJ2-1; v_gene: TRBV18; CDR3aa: CASSPSLGQGLNEQFF
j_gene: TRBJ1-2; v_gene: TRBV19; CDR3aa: CASRTALGYGYTF
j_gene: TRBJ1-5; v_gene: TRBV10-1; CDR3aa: CASSDIGQGTNQPQHF
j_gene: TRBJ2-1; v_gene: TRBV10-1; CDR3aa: CASSRTSGGNEQFF